These 21 T cell receptor beta chains were sequenced from one sample in a study of control samples from healthy donors and cancer patients. Here immunoSEQ multiplex PCR was the method, and the copy in TCRdb shows in-frame clones only, minus some. Of 90,000 or so clones in the sample, 70% to 90% were seen once. The material sequenced was blood. The origin of the receptors is a man aged 25-45 years in good health.

This chain connects TRBV5-1 to TRBJ2-3; TRBD1 agrees at 9 bases. The CDR3 has 16 residues. The V gene's germline CDR1 is SGHRS and CDR2 YFSETQ. J gave up 5 bases and V 0 bases, and 7 bases lay outside the gene matches. The CDR3 nucleotides read TGCGCCAGCAGCTTGGGGATAGGACAGGGGCAAGATACGCAGTATTTT. Its protein is CASSLGIGQGQDTQYF.

CDR3 DNA: TGTGCCAGCAGCCAAGAACGGCTAGCGGGCTCAGATACGCAGTATTTT. It specifies CASSQERLAGSDTQYF. The chain recombines TRBV4-2 with TRBJ2-3, with 8 positions matching TRBD2. CDR1 LGHNA and CDR2 YNFKEQ come from the germline V gene. This CDR3 is built from 16 residues. V shed 0 bases, J shed 4 bases, and the junction held 6 bases outside the gene matches.

V is TRBV5-5 and J is TRBJ2-3; 10 nucleotides match TRBD1. The CDR3 has 16 residues. In germline, CDR1 is SGHKS, CDR2 YYEKEE (reference sequence). Trimming at V came to 2 bases and at J to 3 bases, leaving 6 bases not matched to a gene. The CDR3, as DNA: TGTGCCAGCAGCTTTACCGGGACAGGGGTAACAGATACGCAGTATTTT. Amino acids: CASSFTGTGVTDTQYF.

This clone was seen more than once but under ten times. The gene calls are TRBV2 and TRBJ1-1, with a possible D match to TRBD1 (5 bases). Trimming cost V 3 bases and J 6 bases, with 11 bases left between them. Per the germline V gene, CDR1 is SNHLY and CDR2 is FYNNEI. This CDR3 spans 13 amino acids. The CDR3 protein is CASSDQGVAEAFF. CDR3 bases: TGTGCCAGCAGTGACCAGGGTGTGGCTGAAGCTTTCTTT.

This clone was detected once. The gene calls are TRBV5-1 and TRBJ2-2; D remains unclear. CDR1 and CDR2 from the germline V gene are SGHRS and YFSETQ. The CDR3 totals 15 residues. Trimming took 2 bases from V and 4 from J, leaving 12 bases between them. This CDR3 is CASSLRHSLTGELFF. CDR3 nucleotide sequence: TGCGCCAGCAGCTTACGTCATAGTCTCACCGGGGAGCTGTTTTTT.

The genes are TRBV28 and TRBJ2-5; TRBD1 matches 8 bases. With V trimmed by 7 bases and J by 4 bases, 17 bases remained unmatched. From germline, CDR1 is MDHEN and CDR2 SYDVKM. This CDR3 spans 17 amino acids. The DNA of the CDR3 is TGTGCCAGCACCCTCAGGGGGCGAGGTCATCGATTAGAGACCCAGTACTTC. It specifies CASTLRGRGHRLETQYF.

The rearrangement joins TRBV11-1 to TRBJ1-2; D remains ambiguous. This CDR3 contains 13 residues. V gave up 3 bases and J gave up 4 bases, with 9 bases separating them. From germline, CDR1 is SGHAT and CDR2 FQDESV (reference sequence). Here the CDR3 DNA reads TGTGCCAGCAGCTTGGAACGAGCCTATGGCTACACCTTC. Protein product: CASSLERAYGYTF.

The chain links TRBV7-6 to TRBJ2-5; 7 positions match TRBD1. The CDR3 is 17 residues long. Germline loops: CDR1 SGHVS, CDR2 FNYEAQ. Losses at the gene ends were 5 bases for V and 1 base for J; bases not matched to a gene: 13. CDR3 protein: CASSPYTIDRVQETQYF. The CDR3 DNA follows: TGTGCCAGCAGCCCCTACACTATTGACAGGGTCCAAGAGACCCAGTACTTC. The entire variable domain, with the rest obtained from reference TRBV7-6 and TRBJ2-5, is as follows: GAGVSQSPRYKVTKRGQDVALRCDPISGHVSLYWYRQALGQGPEFLTYFNYEAQQDKSGLPNDRFSAERPEGSISTLTIQRTEQRDSAMYRCASSPYTIDRVQETQYFGPGTRLLVL.

The J gene is TRBJ2-1, the V gene TRBV6-6, with D perhaps given as TRBD1 or TRBD2 (6 bases each). Deletions cut 8 bases from V and 7 bases from J, with 21 bases between. CDR1 and CDR2 from the germline V gene are MNHNY and SVGAGI (reference sequence). The length of the CDR3 is 15 residues. The CDR3 loop reads CASEGGRGGGNEQFF. The CDR3 region has the DNA TGTGCCAGCGAGGGTGGCAGGGGTGGGGGGAATGAGCAGTTCTTC.

J is TRBJ1-2 and V is TRBV3-1 (or the pseudogene TRBV3-2); D not resolved. V dropped 5 bases and J dropped 4 bases, with 14 bases sitting between them. The CDR3 is 14 residues long. Germline CDR1 is LGHDT and CDR2 is YNNKEL (reference sequence). Here the CDR3 DNA reads TGTGCCAGCAGCTATAGGACGGAGATCTATGGCTACACCTTC. It specifies CASSYRTEIYGYTF.

This clone was detected ten times or more. The chain joins TRBV10-2 to TRBJ1-5; TRBD1 agrees at 7 bases. V was clipped by 7 bases and J by 2 bases; unmatched bases: 5. The CDR3 is 14 residues long. Germline V gene lookup returns CDR1 WSHSY and CDR2 SAAADI. In DNA form, the CDR3 reads TGCGCCAGCACCGGGACAGCCCGCAATCAGCCCCAGCATTTT. It yields the protein CASTGTARNQPQHF.

With regard to this clone: It may be a read error: a sequence one base away is much more abundant. This chain uses TRBV11-2 with TRBJ1-5; TRBD1 agrees at 7 bases. V was clipped by 4 bases and J by 4 bases; unmatched bases: 1. The CDR3 loop spans 13 amino acids. The germline gives CDR1 SGHAT, CDR2 FQNNGV. In DNA form, the CDR3 reads TGTGCCAGCAGCTGGACAGGTAATCAGCCCCAGCATTTT. It is translated as CASSWTGNQPQHF.

The V call is TRBV5-1, the J call TRBJ2-6, with 8 bases lining up with TRBD1. J gave up 0 bases and V 4 bases, and 3 bases lay outside the gene matches. This CDR3 has 16 amino acids. Germline CDR1 is SGHRS and CDR2 is YFSETQ. CDR3 residues: CASSRDRPSGANVLTF. The CDR3 coding sequence is TGCGCCAGCAGCCGGGACAGGCCCTCTGGGGCCAACGTCCTGACTTTC.

The genes are TRBV28 and TRBJ2-7, with D maybe TRBD2 (6 bases). The CDR3 is made up of 15 amino acids. Germline V lookup: CDR1 MDHEN, CDR2 SYDVKM. V was pared by 5 bases and J by 7 bases, with 21 bases between. The CDR3 DNA follows: TGTGCCAGCAGTCAATACGAGCCCGGGAGAAATGAGCAGTACTTC. This sequence encodes CASSQYEPGRNEQYF. The full variable domain, in which reference TRBV28 and TRBJ2-7 provide the parts outside the CDR3, is DVKVTQSSRYLVKRTGEKVFLECVQDMDHENMFWYRQDPGLGLRLIYFSYDVKMKEKGDIPEGYSVSREKKERFSLILESASTNQTSMYLCASSQYEPGRNEQYFGPGTRLTVT.

The chain employs TRBV19 and TRBJ1-6; TRBD1 aligns across 7 bases. V shed 5 bases, J shed 7 bases, and the junction held 8 bases outside the gene matches. This CDR3 comprises 15 residues. The V gene's germline CDR1 is LNHDA and CDR2 SQIVND (reference sequence). The DNA for the CDR3 is TGTGCCAGTAGTCCTAGACAGGGATCAAATTCACCCCTCCACTTT. This encodes CASSPRQGSNSPLHF.

The chain links TRBV5-1 to TRBJ1-1, with a possible D match to TRBD1 (5 bases). The CDR3 is made up of 14 amino acids. Germline V gene lookup returns CDR1 SGHRS and CDR2 YFSETQ. Trimming removed 2 bases at V and 0 bases at J, with 8 bases between. The DNA for the CDR3 is TGCGCCAGCAGCTTCCAGGGTATGAACACTGAAGCTTTCTTT. It yields the protein CASSFQGMNTEAFF.

The chain links TRBV28 to TRBJ1-6, with D perhaps TRBD1 (5 bases). The germline CDR1 and CDR2 sequences are MDHEN and SYDVKM. Trimming took 8 bases from V and 1 from J, leaving 15 bases between them. This CDR3 is 16 amino acids long. The CDR3 DNA reads as TGTGCCAGCTTAACAGGTTTGGGGTCCTATAATTCACCCCTCCACTTT. It yields the protein CASLTGLGSYNSPLHF. Using reference TRBV28 and TRBJ1-6 for the parts outside the CDR3, the full variable domain is DVKVTQSSRYLVKRTGEKVFLECVQDMDHENMFWYRQDPGLGLRLIYFSYDVKMKEKGDIPEGYSVSREKKERFSLILESASTNQTSMYLCASLTGLGSYNSPLHFGNGTRLTVT.

The rearrangement uses TRBV7-8 and TRBJ2-3; 15 bases are shared with TRBD2. This CDR3 has 18 amino acids. CDR1 and CDR2 (germline): SGHVS, FQNEAQ. Trimming removed 5 bases from V and 2 bases from J; junction bases left unmatched: 8. The CDR3 here is CASSPGLAGGAATDTQYF. In nucleotides, the CDR3 is TGTGCCAGCAGCCCGGGACTAGCGGGGGGAGCCGCCACAGATACGCAGTATTTT.

In DNA form, the CDR3 reads TGTGCCAGCAGCCAAGGAACTCACCAAGAGACCCAGTACTTC. This gives the protein CASSQGTHQETQYF. The V call is TRBV3-1 (or the pseudogene TRBV3-2), the J call TRBJ2-5; D not certain. Germline V gives CDR1 LGHDT, CDR2 YNNKEL (reference sequence). The CDR3 totals 14 residues. Trimming removed 1 base at V and 0 bases at J, with 6 bases between.

The rearrangement joins TRBV2 to TRBJ1-3; possibly TRBD1 for D (6 bases). Germline CDR1 reads SNHLY; CDR2 reads FYNNEI. CDR3 length: 16 residues. The V gene lost 4 bases and the J gene lost 2 bases, with 15 bases spanning the gap. CDR3 residues: CASSAIQGGTGNTIYF. CDR3 bases: TGTGCCAGCAGTGCGATACAGGGAGGCACTGGAAACACCATATATTTT.

The genes are TRBV28 and TRBJ1-4; TRBD1 matches at 7 bases. The germline V gene has CDR1 MDHEN and CDR2 SYDVKM. This CDR3 is 15 amino acids long. With V trimmed by 7 bases and J by 7 bases, 12 bases remained unmatched. The CDR3 DNA sequence: TGTGCCAGCACCCACTCCGGGACAGCTAGTGAAAAACTGTTTTTT. This codes for CASTHSGTASEKLFF.